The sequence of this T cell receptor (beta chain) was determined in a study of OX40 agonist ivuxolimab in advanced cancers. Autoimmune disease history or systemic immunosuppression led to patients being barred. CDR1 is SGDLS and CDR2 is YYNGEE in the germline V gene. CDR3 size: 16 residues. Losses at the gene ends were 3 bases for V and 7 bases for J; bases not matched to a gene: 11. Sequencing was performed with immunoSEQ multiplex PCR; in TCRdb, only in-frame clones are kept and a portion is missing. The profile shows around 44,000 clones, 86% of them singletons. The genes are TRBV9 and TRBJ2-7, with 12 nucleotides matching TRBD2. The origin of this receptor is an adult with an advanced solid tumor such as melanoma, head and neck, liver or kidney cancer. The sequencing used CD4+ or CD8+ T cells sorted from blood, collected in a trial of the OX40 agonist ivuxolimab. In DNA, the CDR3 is TGTGCCAGCAGCGCCCGACTAGCGGGGGCCCACGGTGAGCAGTACTTC. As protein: CASSARLAGAHGEQYF.